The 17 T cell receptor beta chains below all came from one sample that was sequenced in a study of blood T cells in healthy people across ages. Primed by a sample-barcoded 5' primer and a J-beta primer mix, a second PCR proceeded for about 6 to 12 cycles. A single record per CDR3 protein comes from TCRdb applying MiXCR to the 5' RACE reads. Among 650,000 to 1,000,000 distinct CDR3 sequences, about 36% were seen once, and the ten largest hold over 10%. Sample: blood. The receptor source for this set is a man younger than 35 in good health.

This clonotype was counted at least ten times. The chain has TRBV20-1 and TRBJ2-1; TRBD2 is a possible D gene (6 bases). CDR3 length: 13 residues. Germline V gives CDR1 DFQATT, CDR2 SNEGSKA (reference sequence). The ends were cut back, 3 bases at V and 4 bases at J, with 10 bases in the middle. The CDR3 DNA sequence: TGCAGTGCTAGGGGAGGCGGATACAATGAGCAGTTCTTC. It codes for CSARGGGYNEQFF.

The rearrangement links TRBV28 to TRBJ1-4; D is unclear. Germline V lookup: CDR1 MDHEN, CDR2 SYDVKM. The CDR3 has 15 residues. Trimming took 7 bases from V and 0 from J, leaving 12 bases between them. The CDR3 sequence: CASTTIVATNEKLFF. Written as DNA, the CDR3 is TGTGCCAGCACCACGATAGTCGCAACTAATGAAAAACTGTTTTTT.

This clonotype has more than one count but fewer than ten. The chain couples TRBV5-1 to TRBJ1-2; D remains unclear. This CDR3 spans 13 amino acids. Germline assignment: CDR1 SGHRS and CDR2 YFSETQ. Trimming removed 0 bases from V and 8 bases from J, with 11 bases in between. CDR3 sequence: CASSLGSLAGYTF. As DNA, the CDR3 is TGCGCCAGCAGCTTGGGCAGTCTCGCCGGCTACACCTTC. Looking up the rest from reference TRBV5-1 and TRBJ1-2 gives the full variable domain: KAGVTQTPRYLIKTRGQQVTLSCSPISGHRSVSWYQQTPGQGLQFLFEYFSETQRNKGNFPGRFSGRQFSNSRSEMNVSTLELGDSALYLCASSLGSLAGYTFGSGTRLTVV.

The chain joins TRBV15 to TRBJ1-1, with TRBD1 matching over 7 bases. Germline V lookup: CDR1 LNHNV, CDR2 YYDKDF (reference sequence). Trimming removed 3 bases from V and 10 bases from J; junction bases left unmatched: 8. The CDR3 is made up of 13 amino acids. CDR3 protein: CATSSAGTDAAFF. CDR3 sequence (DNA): TGTGCCACCAGCAGCGCGGGGACAGATGCAGCTTTCTTT.

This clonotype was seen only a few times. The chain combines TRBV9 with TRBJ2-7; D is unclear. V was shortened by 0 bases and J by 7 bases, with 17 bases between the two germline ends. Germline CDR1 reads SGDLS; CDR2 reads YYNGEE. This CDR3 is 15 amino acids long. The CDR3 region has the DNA TGTGCCAGCAGCGTAGGGCAGTCTCCATGGGATGAGCAGTACTTC. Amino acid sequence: CASSVGQSPWDEQYF.

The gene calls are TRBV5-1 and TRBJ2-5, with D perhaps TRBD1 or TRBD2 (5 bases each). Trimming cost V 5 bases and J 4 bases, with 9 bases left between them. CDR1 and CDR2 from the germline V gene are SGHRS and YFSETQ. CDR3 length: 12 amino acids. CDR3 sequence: CASRGDGETQYF. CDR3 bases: TGCGCCAGCAGGGGGGACGGAGAGACCCAGTACTTC.

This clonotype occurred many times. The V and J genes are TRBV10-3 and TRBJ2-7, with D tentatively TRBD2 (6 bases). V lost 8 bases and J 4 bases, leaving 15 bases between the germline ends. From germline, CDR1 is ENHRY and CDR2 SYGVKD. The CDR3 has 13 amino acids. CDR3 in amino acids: CAIRRREGYEQYF. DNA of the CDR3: TGTGCCATCCGAAGGAGGGAAGGATACGAGCAGTACTTC.

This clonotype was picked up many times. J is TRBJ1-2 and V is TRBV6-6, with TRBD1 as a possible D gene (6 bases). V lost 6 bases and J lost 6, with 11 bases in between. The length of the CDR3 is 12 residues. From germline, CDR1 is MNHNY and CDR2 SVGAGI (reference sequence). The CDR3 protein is CASRQGLDGYTF. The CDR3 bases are TGTGCCAGCAGACAGGGTTTGGATGGCTACACCTTC.

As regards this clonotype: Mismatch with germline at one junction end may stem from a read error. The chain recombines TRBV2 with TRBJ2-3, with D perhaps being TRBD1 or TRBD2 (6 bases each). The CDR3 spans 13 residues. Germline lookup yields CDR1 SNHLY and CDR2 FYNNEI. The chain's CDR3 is CVSMRGVADTQYF. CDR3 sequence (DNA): TGTGTCAGCATGAGGGGGGTGGCAGATACGCAGTATTTT.

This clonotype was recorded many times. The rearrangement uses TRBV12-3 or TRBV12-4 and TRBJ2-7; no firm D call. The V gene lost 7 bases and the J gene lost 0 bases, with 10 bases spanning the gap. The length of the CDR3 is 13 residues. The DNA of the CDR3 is TGTGCCAGCACCTTTGGCCCCTCCTACGAGCAGTACTTC. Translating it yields CASTFGPSYEQYF.

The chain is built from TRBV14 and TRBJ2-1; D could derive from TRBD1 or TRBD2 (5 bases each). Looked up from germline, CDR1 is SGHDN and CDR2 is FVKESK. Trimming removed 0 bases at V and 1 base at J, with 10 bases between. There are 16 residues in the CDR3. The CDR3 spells CASSQEWDHSYNEQFF. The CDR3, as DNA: TGTGCCAGCAGCCAAGAGTGGGACCATTCCTACAATGAGCAGTTCTTC.

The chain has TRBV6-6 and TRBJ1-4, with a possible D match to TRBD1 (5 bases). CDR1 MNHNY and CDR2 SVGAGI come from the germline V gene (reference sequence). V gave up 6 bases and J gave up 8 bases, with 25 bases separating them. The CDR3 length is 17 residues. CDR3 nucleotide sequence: TGTGCCAGCAGCCGCAATCTAATACAGGCAGCTGGGGAAAAACTGTTTTTT. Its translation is CASSRNLIQAAGEKLFF.

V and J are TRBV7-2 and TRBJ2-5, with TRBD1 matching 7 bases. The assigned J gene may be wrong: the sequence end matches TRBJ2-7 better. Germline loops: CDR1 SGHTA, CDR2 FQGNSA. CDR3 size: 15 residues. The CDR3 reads CASSRYPGGVLEQYF. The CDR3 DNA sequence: TGTGCCAGCAGCCGGTACCCAGGGGGTGTTCTCGAGCAGTACTTC.

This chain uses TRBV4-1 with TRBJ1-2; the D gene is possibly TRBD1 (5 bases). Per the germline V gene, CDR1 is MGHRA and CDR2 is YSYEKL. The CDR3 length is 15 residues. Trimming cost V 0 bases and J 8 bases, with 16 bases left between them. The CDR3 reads CASSQEGTSGLGYTF. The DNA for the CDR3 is TGCGCCAGCAGCCAAGAAGGGACCTCCGGTCTCGGCTACACCTTC.

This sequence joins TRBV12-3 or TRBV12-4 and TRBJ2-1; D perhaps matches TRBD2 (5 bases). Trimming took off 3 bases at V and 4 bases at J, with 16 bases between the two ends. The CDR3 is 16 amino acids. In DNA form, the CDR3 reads TGTGCCAGCAGTTTCCTTATTACCGGGGAATACAATGAGCAGTTCTTC. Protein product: CASSFLITGEYNEQFF.

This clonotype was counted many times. Written as DNA, the CDR3 is TGTGCCAGCAGTAGGAACTTAGGTCAGCCCCAGCATTTT. Amino acids: CASSRNLGQPQHF. The genes are TRBV12-3 or TRBV12-4 and TRBJ1-5; D is unresolved. V was pared by 5 bases and J by 6 bases, with 11 bases between. The CDR3 runs 13 residues.

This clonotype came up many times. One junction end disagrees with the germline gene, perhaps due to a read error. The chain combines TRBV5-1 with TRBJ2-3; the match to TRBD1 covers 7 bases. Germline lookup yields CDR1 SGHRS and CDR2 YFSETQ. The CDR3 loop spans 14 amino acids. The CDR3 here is CASSPGGSTDTQYF. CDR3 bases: TGTGCCAGCAGCCCAGGGGGTAGCACAGATACGCAGTATTTT.